A selection of T cell receptor beta chains follows, all from one sample in a study of cytomegalovirus exposure and HLA in healthy donors. Profiling relied on immunoSEQ multiplex PCR, and the TCRdb table lists in-frame clones only, not all of them. The sample includes roughly 150,000 clones, around three fifths of them seen just once. The material sequenced was PBMCs. All receptors derive from a woman in her twenties or thirties in good health and CMV-seropositive. Both conserved end residues are part of each CDR3. The D gene is left open where the match is weak.

TRBJ2-7 TRBD2 TRBV10-3 CAIRRAGVYEQYF
TRBJ2-1 TRBD1 TRBV10-3 CAISFDRVLTNEQFF
TRBJ2-7 TRBD2 TRBV5-1 CASSLGTSGVSYEQYF
TRBJ2-1 . TRBV19 CASSIGVVNEQFF
TRBJ2-3 TRBD2 TRBV5-4 CASSGKLAGGPGTDTQYF
TRBJ1-4 . TRBV6-6 CASSYPGGGREKLFF
TRBJ2-1 TRBD2 TRBV2 CACRSGGAYNEQFF
TRBJ1-4 TRBD1 TRBV27 CASSPTGGEKLFF
TRBJ2-3 . TRBV28 CASSFFTSEGGTDTQYF
TRBJ1-6 . TRBV27 CASSFNPGAPLHF
TRBJ1-3 . TRBV29-1 CSVLRGSGNTIYF
TRBJ2-7 . TRBV6-5 CASRQGGDEQYF
TRBJ2-5 TRBD2 TRBV30 CAWSGSGDGTQYF
TRBJ1-4 . TRBV5-1 CASSSGTDEKLFF
TRBJ1-4 . TRBV28 CASTPERRNNEKLFF
TRBJ2-5 TRBD2 TRBV7-3 CASSSGTSGDQETQYF
TRBJ2-2 TRBD1 TRBV5-1 CASSFGTGAMNTGELFF
TRBJ2-1 . TRBV6-1 CASSVRSVSSYNEQFF
TRBJ2-3 TRBD1 TRBV2 CARTRDRATTDTQYF
TRBJ2-2 . TRBV6-5 CASSYLHDSGLFF
TRBJ1-1 . TRBV6-1 CASSERRTEAFF
TRBJ1-2 . TRBV27 CASSTSVNYGYTF
TRBJ2-3 TRBD2 TRBV5-1 CASSSSGGDTDTQYF
TRBJ2-1 TRBD2 TRBV27 CASRHGGGNEQFF
TRBJ1-6 . TRBV9 CASSVESRAYSSYNSPLHF
TRBJ1-2 TRBD1 TRBV7-9 CPSSLDREGSYGYTF
TRBJ2-1 TRBD2 TRBV10-1 CASSDGTSSYNEQFF
TRBJ2-3 TRBD2 TRBV2 CASSVAGVKTDTQYF
TRBJ2-3 . TRBV5-1 CASRTVRGETDTQYF
TRBJ2-3 TRBD2 TRBV5-4 CASSFGGAGTDTQYF
TRBJ2-1 TRBD1 TRBV19 CASSYGDRGRQFF
TRBJ1-2 TRBD1 TRBV18 CASSPYPGQDYGYTF
TRBJ1-2 . TRBV10-2 CASGTFNGYTF
TRBJ1-2 TRBD1 TRBV27 CASSIQGNYGYTF
TRBJ2-3 TRBD2 TRBV28 CASRDYWGGVGTDTQYF
TRBJ2-2 . TRBV28 CASSLSGFTGELFF
TRBJ1-1 . TRBV2 CASRGRGTEAFF
TRBJ1-2 . TRBV10-3 CAIRTSGNYGYTF
TRBJ2-5 . TRBV5-1 CASSEGTPRETQYF
TRBJ2-7 . TRBV2 CASSRGGKGYEQYF
TRBJ1-5 . TRBV5-8 CASRARNQPQHF
TRBJ1-2 . TRBV4-1 CASSQAVRNYGYTF
TRBJ2-7 TRBD1 TRBV10-3 CAIMGQSSYEQYF
TRBJ1-6 . TRBV6-5 CASRDPAGVTPLHF
TRBJ2-7 . TRBV7-3 CASSQTISNEQYF
TRBJ2-5 TRBD2 TRBV5-1 CASSPMGAGETQYF
TRBJ1-2 . TRBV28 CASSLWAYGYTF
TRBJ1-1 TRBD1 TRBV5-1 CASSLVRMRQGNTEAFF
TRBJ2-1 . TRBV7-9 CASSSRRGEQGREQFF
TRBJ1-1 . TRBV9 CASSVERVNTEAFF
TRBJ2-7 TRBD1 TRBV6-5 CASSYSVQGAYEQYF